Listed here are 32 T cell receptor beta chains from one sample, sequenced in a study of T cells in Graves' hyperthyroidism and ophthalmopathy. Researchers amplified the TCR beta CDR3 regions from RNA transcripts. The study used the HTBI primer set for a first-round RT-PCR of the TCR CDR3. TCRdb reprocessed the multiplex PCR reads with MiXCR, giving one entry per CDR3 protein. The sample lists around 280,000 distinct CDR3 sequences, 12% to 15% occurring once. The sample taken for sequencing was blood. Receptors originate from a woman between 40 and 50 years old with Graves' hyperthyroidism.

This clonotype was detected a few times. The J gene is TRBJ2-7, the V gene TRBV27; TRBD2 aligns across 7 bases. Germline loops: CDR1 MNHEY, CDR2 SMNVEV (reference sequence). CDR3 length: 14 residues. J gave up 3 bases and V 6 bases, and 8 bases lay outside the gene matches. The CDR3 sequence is CASRPRLAYYEQYF. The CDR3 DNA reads TGTGCCAGCAGACCACGACTAGCCTACTACGAGCAGTACTTC.

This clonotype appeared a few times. In DNA, the CDR3 is TGTGCCAGCAGCTTAACCTACTATGGCTACACCTTC. Residues: CASSLTYYGYTF. The chain couples TRBV7-9 to TRBJ1-2; D is uncertain. V was shortened by 2 bases and J by 3 bases, with 4 bases between the two germline ends. CDR1 SEHNR and CDR2 FQNEAQ come from the germline V gene (reference sequence). CDR3 length equals 12 residues.

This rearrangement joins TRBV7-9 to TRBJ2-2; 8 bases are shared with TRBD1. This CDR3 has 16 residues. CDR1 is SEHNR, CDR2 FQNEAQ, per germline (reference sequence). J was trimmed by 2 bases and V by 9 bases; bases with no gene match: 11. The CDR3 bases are TGTGCCAGTGAATACCCCGGGACAGGAAACACCGGGGAGCTGTTTTTT. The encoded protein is CASEYPGTGNTGELFF.

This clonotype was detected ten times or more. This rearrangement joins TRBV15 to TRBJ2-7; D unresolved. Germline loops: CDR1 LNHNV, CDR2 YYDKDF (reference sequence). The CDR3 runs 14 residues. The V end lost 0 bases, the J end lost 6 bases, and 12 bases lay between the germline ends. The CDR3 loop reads CATSRDQASVEQYF. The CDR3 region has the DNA TGTGCCACCAGCAGAGATCAAGCCTCCGTCGAGCAGTACTTC.

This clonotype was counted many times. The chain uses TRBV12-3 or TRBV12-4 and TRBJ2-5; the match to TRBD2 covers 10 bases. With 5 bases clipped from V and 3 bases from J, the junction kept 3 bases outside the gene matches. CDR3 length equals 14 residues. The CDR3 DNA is TGTGCCAGCAGTGAAACTAGCGGGAAAGAGACCCAGTACTTC. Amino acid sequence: CASSETSGKETQYF.

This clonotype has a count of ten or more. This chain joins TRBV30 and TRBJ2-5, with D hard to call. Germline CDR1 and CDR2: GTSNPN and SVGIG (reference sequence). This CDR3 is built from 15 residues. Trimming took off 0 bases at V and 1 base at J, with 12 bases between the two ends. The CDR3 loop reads CAWSVGSGFQETQYF. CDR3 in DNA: TGTGCCTGGAGTGTGGGCAGTGGCTTCCAAGAGACCCAGTACTTC.

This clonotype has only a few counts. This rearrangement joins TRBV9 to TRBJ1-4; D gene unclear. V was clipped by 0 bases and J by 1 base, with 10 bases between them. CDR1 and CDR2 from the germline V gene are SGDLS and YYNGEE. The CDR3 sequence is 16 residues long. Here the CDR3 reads CASSVGPGLTNEKLFF. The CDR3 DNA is TGTGCCAGCAGCGTAGGACCAGGATTAACTAATGAAAAACTGTTTTTT.

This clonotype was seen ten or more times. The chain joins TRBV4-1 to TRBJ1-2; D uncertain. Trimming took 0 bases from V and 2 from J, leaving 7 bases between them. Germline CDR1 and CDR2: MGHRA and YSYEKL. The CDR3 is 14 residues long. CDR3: CASSQDRTNYGYTF. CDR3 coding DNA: TGCGCCAGCAGCCAAGACAGGACCAACTATGGCTACACCTTC.

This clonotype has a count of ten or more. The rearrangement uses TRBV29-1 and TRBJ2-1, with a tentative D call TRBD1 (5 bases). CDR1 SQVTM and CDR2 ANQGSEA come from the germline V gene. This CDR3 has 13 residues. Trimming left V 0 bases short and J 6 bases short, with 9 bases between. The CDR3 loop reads CSVEDWQGNEQFF. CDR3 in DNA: TGCAGCGTTGAAGACTGGCAGGGCAATGAGCAGTTCTTC.

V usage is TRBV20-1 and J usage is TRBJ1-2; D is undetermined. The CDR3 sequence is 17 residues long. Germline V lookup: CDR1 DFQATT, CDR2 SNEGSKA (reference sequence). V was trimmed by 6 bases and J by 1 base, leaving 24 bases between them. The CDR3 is CSAPTPLWSPLNYGYTF. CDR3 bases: TGCAGTGCCCCCACCCCCCTCTGGAGCCCCCTTAACTATGGCTACACCTTC.

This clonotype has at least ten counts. The CDR3 region is CASSQGEQYF. The CDR3 bases are TGCGCCAGCAGCCAAGGCGAGCAGTACTTC. This chain connects TRBV4-1 to TRBJ2-7; D gene uncertain. Trimming took off 1 base at V and 6 bases at J, with 1 base between the two ends. Germline V gene sequence: CDR1 MGHRA, CDR2 YSYEKL. This CDR3 comprises 10 residues.

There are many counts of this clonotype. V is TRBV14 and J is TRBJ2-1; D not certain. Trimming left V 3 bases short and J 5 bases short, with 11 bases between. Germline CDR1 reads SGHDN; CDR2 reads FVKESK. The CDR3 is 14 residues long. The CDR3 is CASSQSFGDNEQFF. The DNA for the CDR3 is TGTGCCAGCAGCCAGAGTTTCGGCGACAATGAGCAGTTCTTC.

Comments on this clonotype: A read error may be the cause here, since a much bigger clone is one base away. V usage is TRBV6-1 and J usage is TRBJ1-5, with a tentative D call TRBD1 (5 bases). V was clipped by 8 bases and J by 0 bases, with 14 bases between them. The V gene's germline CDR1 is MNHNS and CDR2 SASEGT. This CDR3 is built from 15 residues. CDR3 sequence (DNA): TGTGCCAGCGGATCGGGGGTATTTAGCAATCAGCCCCAGCATTTT. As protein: CASGSGVFSNQPQHF.

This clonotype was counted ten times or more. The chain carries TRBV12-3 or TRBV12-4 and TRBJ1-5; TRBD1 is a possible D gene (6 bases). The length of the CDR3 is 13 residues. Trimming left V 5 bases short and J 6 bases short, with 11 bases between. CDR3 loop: CASSPTGFQPQHF. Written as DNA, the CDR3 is TGTGCCAGCAGTCCTACAGGGTTTCAGCCCCAGCATTTT.

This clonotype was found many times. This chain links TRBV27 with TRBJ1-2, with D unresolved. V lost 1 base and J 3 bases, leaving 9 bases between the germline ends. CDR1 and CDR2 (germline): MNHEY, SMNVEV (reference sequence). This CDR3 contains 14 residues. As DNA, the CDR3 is TGTGCCAGCAGTTTATATAGGACGGACTATGGCTACACCTTC. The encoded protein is CASSLYRTDYGYTF.

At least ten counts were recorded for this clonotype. This CDR3 is CATSSRLAGGRETQYF. CDR3 nucleotides: TGTGCCACCAGCAGCCGACTAGCGGGAGGGCGAGAGACCCAGTACTTC. The V and J genes are TRBV15 and TRBJ2-5; 14 bases match TRBD2. Unmatched junction bases numbered 4, after V lost 3 bases and J lost 4 bases. The CDR3 length is 16 residues. Germline CDR1 reads LNHNV; CDR2 reads YYDKDF (reference sequence).

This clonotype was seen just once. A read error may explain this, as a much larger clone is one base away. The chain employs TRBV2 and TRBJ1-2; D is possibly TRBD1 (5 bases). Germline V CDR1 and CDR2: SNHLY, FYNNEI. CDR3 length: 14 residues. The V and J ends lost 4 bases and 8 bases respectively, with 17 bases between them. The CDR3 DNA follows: TGTGCCAGCAGTGCCGCGACAGTCCGGGAGGGCTACACCTTC. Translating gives CASSAATVREGYTF.

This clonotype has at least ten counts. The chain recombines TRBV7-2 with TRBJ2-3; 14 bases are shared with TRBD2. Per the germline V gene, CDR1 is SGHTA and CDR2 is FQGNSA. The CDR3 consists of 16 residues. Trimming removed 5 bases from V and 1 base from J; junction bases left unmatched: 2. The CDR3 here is CASSTGLAGGTDTQYF. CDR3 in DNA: TGTGCCAGCAGCACGGGACTAGCGGGAGGCACAGATACGCAGTATTTT.

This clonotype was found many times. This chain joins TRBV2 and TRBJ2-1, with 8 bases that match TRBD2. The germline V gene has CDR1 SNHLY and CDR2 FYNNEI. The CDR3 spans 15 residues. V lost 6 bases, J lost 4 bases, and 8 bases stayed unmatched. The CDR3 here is CASRQSGSRYNEQFF. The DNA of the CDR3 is TGTGCCAGCAGGCAGAGCGGGAGTCGTTACAATGAGCAGTTCTTC.

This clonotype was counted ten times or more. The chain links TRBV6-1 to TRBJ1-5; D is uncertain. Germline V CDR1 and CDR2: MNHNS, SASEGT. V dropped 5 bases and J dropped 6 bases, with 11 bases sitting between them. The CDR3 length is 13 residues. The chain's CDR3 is CASSRAFGQPQHF. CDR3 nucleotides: TGTGCCAGCAGTCGGGCGTTTGGTCAGCCCCAGCATTTT.

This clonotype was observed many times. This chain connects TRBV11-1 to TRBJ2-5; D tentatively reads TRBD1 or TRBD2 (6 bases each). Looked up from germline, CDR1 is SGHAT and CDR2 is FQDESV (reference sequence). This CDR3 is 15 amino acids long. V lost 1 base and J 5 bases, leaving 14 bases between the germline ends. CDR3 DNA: TGTGCCAGCAGCTTAGGGGGGGCAGGGCTGGAGACCCAGTACTTC. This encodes CASSLGGAGLETQYF.

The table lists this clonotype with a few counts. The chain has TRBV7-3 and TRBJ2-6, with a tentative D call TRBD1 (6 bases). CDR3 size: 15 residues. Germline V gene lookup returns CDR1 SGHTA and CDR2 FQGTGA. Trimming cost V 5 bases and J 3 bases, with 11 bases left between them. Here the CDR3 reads CASSRTARGANVLTF. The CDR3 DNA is TGTGCCAGCAGCCGGACAGCCCGTGGGGCCAACGTCCTGACTTTC.

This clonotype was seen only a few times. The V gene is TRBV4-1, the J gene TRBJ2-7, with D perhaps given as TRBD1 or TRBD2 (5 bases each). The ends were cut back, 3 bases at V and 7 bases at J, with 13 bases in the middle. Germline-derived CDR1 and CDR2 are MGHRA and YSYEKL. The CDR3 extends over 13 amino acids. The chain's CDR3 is CASSQGDLSEQYF. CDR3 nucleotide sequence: TGCGCCAGCAGCCAGGGGGACCTCTCAGAGCAGTACTTC.

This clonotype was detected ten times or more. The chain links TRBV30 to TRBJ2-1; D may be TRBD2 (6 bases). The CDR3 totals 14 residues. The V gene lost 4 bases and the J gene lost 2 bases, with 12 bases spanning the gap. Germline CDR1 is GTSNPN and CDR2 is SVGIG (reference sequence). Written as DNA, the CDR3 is TGTGCCTGGACCATGGCGGGACCCTACAATGAGCAGTTCTTC. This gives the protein CAWTMAGPYNEQFF.

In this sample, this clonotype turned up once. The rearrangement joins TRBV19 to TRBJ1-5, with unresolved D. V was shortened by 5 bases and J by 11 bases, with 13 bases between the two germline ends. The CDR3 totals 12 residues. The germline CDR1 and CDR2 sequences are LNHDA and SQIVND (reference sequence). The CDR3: CASSLSTQAQHF. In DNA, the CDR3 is TGTGCCAGTAGTTTGTCCACCCAGGCCCAGCATTTT.

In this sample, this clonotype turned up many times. The CDR3 DNA is TGTGCCAGCAGTTTAGCGAGGGCCCTTAATCAGCCCCAGCATTTT. Encoded protein: CASSLARALNQPQHF. The J gene is TRBJ1-5, the V gene TRBV12-3 or TRBV12-4; no clear D. V was shortened by 0 bases and J by 4 bases, with 10 bases between the two germline ends. This CDR3 has 15 amino acids.

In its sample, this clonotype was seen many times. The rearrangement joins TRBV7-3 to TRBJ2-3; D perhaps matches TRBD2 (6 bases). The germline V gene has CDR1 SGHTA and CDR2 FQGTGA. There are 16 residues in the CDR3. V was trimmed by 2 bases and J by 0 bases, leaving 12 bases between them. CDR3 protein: CASSLLPSVSTDTQYF. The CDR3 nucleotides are TGTGCCAGCAGCTTACTCCCTAGCGTAAGCACAGATACGCAGTATTTT. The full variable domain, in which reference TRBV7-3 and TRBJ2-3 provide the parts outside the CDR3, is GAGVSQTPSNKVTEKGKYVELRCDPISGHTALYWYRQSLGQGPEFLIYFQGTGAADDSGLPNDRFFAVRPEGSVSTLKIQRTERGDSAVYLCASSLLPSVSTDTQYFGPGTRLTVL.

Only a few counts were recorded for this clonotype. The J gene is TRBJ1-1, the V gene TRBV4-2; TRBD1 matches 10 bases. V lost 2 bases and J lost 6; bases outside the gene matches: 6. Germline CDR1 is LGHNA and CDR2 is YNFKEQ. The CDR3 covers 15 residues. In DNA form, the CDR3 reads TGTGCCAGCAGCCAACGACAGGGGGCGGAGGCTGAAGCTTTCTTT. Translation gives CASSQRQGAEAEAFF.

The CDR3 DNA reads TGTGCCAGCAGTGTTACGCTTCATAATTCACCCCTCCACTTT. It translates to CASSVTLHNSPLHF. The V and J genes are TRBV27 and TRBJ1-6; no definite D call. The CDR3 totals 14 residues. Germline-derived CDR1 and CDR2 are MNHEY and SMNVEV (reference sequence). V gave up 5 bases and J gave up 5 bases, with 10 bases separating them.

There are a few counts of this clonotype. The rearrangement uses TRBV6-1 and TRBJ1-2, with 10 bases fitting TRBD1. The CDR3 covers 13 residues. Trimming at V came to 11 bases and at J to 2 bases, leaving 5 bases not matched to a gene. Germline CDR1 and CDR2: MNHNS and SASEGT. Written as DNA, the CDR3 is TGTGCCGCCGGGACAGGGGCCAACTATGGCTACACCTTC. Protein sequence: CAAGTGANYGYTF.

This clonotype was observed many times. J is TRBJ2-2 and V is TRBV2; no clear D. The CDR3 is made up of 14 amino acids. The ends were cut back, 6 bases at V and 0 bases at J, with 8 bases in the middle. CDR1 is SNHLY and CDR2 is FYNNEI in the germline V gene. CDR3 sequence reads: CASSPDSNTGELFF. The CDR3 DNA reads TGTGCCAGCAGCCCCGACTCGAACACCGGGGAGCTGTTTTTT.

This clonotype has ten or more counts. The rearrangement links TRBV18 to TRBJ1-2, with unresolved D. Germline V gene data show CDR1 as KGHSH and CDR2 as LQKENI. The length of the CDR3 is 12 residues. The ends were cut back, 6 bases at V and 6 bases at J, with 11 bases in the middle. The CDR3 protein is CASSSWSDGYTF. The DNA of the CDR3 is TGTGCCAGCTCGTCCTGGTCGGATGGCTACACCTTC.